The T cell receptor beta chain under discussion was sequenced for a study of blood T cell repertoires in COVID-19. Study-wide background: Samples representing acute and convalescent COVID-19 were sourced from the United States, Italy and Spain. PBMCs, B-cell-depleted T cells, or T cells were the source of the cDNA or gDNA that made up the material.

Original analysis: Scientists estimated how many nucleated cells there were by amplifying reference gene primers. Profiling relied on immunoSEQ multiplex PCR, and the TCRdb table lists in-frame clones only, not all of them. Clone size and the V and J calls come from that table; the DNA yielded D and trimming. The sample gives 30,000 to 40,000 clones, approximately 89% of which show up once; 11% to 15% is in the top ten. This clone came up a few times. Germline CDR1 SQVTM, CDR2 ANQGSEA. The CDR3 length is 17 residues. V was cut by 7 bases and J by 0 bases, with 21 bases left in between. V usage is TRBV29-1 and J usage is TRBJ2-2; a weak D match, TRBD2 (5 bases). The sequenced sample consisted of peripheral blood. The receptor was isolated from a man in his 60s with active COVID-19. The CDR3 DNA follows: TGCAGCGCAAGGGCATCCGGGGTTGGGACGAACACCGGGGAGCTGTTTTTT. This sequence encodes CSARASGVGTNTGELFF.